The present TCR beta chain was sequenced within a study of cytotoxic CD8 clonotypes in ibrutinib-treated CLL. The ends were cut back, 1 base at V and 1 base at J, with 10 bases in the middle. CDR1 and CDR2 from the germline V gene are SGHNT and YENEEA. CDR3 length equals 15 residues. The repertoire was sequenced with immunoSEQ multiplex PCR; TCRdb's copy has only in-frame clones and lacks some. The table lists 130,000 or so clones, 70% to 80% of them singletons. Sample: PBMCs, taken after 12 months of ibrutinib treatment. This TCR was recovered from a human donor with chronic lymphocytic leukemia. The chain combines TRBV11-3 with TRBJ1-1; D unclear. The CDR3 bases are TGTGCCAGCAGCTTAGGTGGGCTTTCGAACACTGAAGCTTTCTTT. Its protein is CASSLGGLSNTEAFF.